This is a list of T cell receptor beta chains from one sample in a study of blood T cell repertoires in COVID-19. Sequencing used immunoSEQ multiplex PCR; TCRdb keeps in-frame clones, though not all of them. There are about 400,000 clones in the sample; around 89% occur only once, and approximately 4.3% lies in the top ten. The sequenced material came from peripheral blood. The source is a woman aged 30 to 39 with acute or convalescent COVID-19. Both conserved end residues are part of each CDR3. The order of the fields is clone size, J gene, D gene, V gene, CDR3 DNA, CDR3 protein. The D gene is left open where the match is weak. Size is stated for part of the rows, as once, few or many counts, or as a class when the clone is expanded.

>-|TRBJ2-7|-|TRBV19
TGTGCCAGTAGTATGGCCGATATTATTCAGGGAGGCCTCTACGAGCAGTACTTC
CASSMADIIQGGLYEQYF
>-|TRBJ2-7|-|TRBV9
TGTGCCAGCAGCGTAGGAGGACACTCCTACGAGCAGTACTTC
CASSVGGHSYEQYF
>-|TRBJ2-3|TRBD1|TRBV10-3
TGTGCCATCAGTGACCGGGACAGGGCATCAGATACGCAGTATTTT
CAISDRDRASDTQYF
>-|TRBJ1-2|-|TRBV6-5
TGTGCCAGCAGTTACTCCGGGGGGACAAGTGGTGGCTACACCTTC
CASSYSGGTSGGYTF
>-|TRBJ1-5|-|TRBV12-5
TGTGCTAGTGGTTCGGCAAGCCGGGGTTTGAATCAGCCCCAGCATTTT
CASGSASRGLNQPQHF
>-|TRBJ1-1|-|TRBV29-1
TGCAGCTCCGGGATGGTGAACACTGAAGCTTTCTTT
CSSGMVNTEAFF
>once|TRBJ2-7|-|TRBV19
TGTGCCAGTGGGGCAGGGACATCCTACGAGCAGTACTTC
CASGAGTSYEQYF
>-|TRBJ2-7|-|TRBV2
TGTGCCAGCAGTGAAAATCCCGGGACGGGGACTGGGGAGCAGTACTTC
CASSENPGTGTGEQYF
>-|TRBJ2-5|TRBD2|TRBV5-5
TGTGCCAGCAGTCGTCGTGGTAGCGGGGTACAAGAGACCCAGTACTTC
CASSRRGSGVQETQYF
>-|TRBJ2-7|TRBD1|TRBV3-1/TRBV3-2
TGTGCCAGCAGCCAAAGTCCCAACAGGGGTAAGGGCTACGAGCAGTACTTC
CASSQSPNRGKGYEQYF
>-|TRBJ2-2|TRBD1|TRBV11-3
TGTGCCAGCAGCTTCGACAGGGCCGGGGAGCTGTTTTTT
CASSFDRAGELFF
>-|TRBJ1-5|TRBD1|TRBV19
TGTGCCAGTAGTTCGGACAGGGCGGGTCAGCCCCAGCATTTT
CASSSDRAGQPQHF
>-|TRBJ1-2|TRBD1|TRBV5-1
TGCGCCAGCAGCGCAACAGGGGATAAATATGGCTACACCTTC
CASSATGDKYGYTF
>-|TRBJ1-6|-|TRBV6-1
TGTGCCAGCCGACAGAACTATAATTCACCCCTCCACTTT
CASRQNYNSPLHF
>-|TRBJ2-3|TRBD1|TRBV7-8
TGTGCCAGCAGCTTAGTTACGGGACAGAGCACAGATACGCAGTATTTT
CASSLVTGQSTDTQYF
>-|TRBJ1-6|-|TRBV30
TGTGCCTGGAGTGAACTAAGCTCCTATAATTCACCCCTCCACTTT
CAWSELSSYNSPLHF
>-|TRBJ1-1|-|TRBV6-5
TGTGCCAGCAGTTACGGGCAGGGTGAAATGAACACTGAAGCTTTCTTT
CASSYGQGEMNTEAFF
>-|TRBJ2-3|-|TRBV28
TGTGCCAGCAGCACCGGAGGGGCCCGCACAGATACGCAGTATTTT
CASSTGGARTDTQYF
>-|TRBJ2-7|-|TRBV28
TGTGCCATCAGGGGCAGCCTCACCTACGAGCAGTACTTC
CAIRGSLTYEQYF
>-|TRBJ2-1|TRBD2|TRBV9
TGTGCCAGCAGCATTAGCGGGGGGGCCGCCGCGGGCAATGAGCAGTTCTTC
CASSISGGAAAGNEQFF
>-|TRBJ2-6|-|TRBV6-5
TGTGCCAGCAGCCGCGGGACTTCTGGGGCCAACGTCCTGACTTTC
CASSRGTSGANVLTF
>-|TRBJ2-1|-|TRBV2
TGTGCCAGCCAAAACCAGAGGGCCGCAGGAAACAATGAGCAGTTCTTC
CASQNQRAAGNNEQFF
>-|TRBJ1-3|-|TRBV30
TGTGCCTGGAGTGTGTCAGTCGGAAACACCATATATTTT
CAWSVSVGNTIYF
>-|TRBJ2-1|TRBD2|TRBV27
TGTGCCAGCAGTTTAGCTAGCGGGTACAATGAGCAGTTCTTC
CASSLASGYNEQFF
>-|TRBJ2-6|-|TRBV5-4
TGTGCCAGCAGCTTGGCCCCTAGCTCTGGGGCCAACGTCCTGACTTTC
CASSLAPSSGANVLTF
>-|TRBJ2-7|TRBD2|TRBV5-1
TGCGCCAGCAGCGCCCCCGGACTAGCGGAGTACGAGCAGTACTTC
CASSAPGLAEYEQYF
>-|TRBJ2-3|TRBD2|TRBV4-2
TGTGCCAGCAGCCCCGGGAGGGTAGCGGGGGGGTCAGATACGCAGTATTTT
CASSPGRVAGGSDTQYF
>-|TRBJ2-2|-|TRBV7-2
TGTGCCAGCAGCTTAGTGGTTGGGGCTGGGGAGCTGTTTTTT
CASSLVVGAGELFF
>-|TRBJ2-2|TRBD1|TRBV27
TGTGCCAGCAGTTTCCACTGGACAGGGAACACCGGGGAGCTGTTTTTT
CASSFHWTGNTGELFF
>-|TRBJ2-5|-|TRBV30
TGTGCCTGCCGAACAGGGACGAGGGAGACCCAGTACTTC
CACRTGTRETQYF
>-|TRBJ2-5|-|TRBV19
TGTGCCAGTAGTCGCCTTGGGGCCCAAGAGACCCAGTACTTC
CASSRLGAQETQYF
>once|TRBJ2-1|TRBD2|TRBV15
TGTGCCACCAGCGGGCGGGGGGACAACAATGAGCAGTTCTTC
CATSGRGDNNEQFF
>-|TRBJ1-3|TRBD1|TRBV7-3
TGTGCCAGCAGCTTAACCTTAAGAGGGACAGGGGAGACGTGGGGAAACACCATATATTTT
CASSLTLRGTGETWGNTIYF
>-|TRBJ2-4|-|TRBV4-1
TGCGCCAGCAGCCAAGATCCGGTAGCCAAAAACATTCAGTACTTC
CASSQDPVAKNIQYF
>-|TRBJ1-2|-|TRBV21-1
TGTGCCAGCAGCAAACCTGCCAGGGGGACGGGTGGCTACACCTTC
CASSKPARGTGGYTF